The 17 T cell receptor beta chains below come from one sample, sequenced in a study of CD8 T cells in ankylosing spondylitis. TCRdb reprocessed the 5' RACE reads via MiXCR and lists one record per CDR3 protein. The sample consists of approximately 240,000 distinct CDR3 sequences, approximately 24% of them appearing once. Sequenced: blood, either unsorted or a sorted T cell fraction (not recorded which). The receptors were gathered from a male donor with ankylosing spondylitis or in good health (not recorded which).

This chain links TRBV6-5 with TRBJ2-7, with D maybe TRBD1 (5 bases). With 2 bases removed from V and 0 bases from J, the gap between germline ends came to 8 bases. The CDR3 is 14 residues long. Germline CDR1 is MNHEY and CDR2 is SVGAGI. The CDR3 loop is CASSYQGSSYEQYF. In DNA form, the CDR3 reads TGTGCCAGCAGTTACCAGGGAAGCTCCTACGAGCAGTACTTC.

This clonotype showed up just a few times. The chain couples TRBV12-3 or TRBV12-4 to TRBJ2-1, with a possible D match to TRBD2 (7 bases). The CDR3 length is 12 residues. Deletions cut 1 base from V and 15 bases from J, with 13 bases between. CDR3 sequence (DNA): TGTGCCAGCAGTTTAGGGGGGGGCCCGGCGTTCTTC. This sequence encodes CASSLGGGPAFF.

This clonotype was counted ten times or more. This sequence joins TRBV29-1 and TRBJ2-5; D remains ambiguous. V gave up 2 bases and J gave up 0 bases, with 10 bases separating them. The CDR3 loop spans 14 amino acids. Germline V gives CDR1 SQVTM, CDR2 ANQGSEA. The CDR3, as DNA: TGCAGCGTTGAAAAGGGATTGTACCAAGAGACCCAGTACTTC. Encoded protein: CSVEKGLYQETQYF.

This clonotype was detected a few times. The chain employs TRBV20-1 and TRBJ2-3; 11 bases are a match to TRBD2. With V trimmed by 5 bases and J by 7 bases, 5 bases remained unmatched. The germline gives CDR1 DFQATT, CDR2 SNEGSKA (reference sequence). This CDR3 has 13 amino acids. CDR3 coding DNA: TGCAGTGCTGCTAGCGGGGGGCTAAATACGCAGTATTTT. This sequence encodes CSAASGGLNTQYF.

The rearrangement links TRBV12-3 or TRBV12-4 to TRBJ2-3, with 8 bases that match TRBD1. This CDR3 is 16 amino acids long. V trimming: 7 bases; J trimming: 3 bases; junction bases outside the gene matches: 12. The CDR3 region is CASNARGRGGTDTQYF. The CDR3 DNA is TGTGCCAGCAATGCCAGGGGGCGCGGTGGAACAGATACGCAGTATTTT.

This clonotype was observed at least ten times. CDR3 residues: CASSRGQGAQEKLFF. The CDR3 nucleotides read TGCGCCAGCAGCCGGGGACAGGGGGCGCAGGAAAAACTGTTTTTT. The chain recombines TRBV5-1 with TRBJ1-4; 12 positions match TRBD1. The CDR3 is made up of 15 amino acids. Germline V gene data show CDR1 as SGHRS and CDR2 as YFSETQ. J gave up 8 bases and V 4 bases, and 6 bases lay outside the gene matches.

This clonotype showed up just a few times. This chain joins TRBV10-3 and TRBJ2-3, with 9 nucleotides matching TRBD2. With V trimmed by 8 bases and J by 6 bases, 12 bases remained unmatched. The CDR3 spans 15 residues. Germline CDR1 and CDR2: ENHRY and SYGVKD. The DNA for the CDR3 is TGTGCCATCGACCCTAGCGGGGATAGGGGGGATACGCAGTATTTT. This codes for CAIDPSGDRGDTQYF.

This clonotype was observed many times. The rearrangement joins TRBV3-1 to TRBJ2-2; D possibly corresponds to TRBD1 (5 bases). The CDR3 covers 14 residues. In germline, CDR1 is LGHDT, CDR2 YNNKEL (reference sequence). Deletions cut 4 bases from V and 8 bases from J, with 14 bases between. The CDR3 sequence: CASSPDSLAGELFF. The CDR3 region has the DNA TGTGCCAGCAGCCCCGACAGCCTGGCGGGGGAGCTGTTTTTT.

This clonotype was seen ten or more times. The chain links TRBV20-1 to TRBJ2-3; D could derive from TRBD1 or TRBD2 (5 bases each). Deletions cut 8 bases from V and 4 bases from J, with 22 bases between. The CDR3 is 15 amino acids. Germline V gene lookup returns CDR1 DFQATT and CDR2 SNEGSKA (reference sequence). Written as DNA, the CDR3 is TGCAGTACCCCCCCAGGGTCCCGGGGAGCAGATACGCAGTATTTT. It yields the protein CSTPPGSRGADTQYF.

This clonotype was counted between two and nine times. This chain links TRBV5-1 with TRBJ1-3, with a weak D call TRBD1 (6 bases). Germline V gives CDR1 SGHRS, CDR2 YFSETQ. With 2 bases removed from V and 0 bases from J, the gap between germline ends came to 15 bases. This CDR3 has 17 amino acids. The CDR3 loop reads CASSFGQRTSSGNTIYF. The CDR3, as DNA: TGCGCCAGCAGCTTCGGACAGCGGACTAGCTCTGGAAACACCATATATTTT.

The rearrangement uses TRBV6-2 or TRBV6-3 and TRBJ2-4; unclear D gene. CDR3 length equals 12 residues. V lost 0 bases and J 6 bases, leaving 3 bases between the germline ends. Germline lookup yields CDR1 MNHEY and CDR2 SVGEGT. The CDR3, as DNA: TGTGCCAGCAGTTACTCAGGAAACATTCAGTACTTC. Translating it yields CASSYSGNIQYF.

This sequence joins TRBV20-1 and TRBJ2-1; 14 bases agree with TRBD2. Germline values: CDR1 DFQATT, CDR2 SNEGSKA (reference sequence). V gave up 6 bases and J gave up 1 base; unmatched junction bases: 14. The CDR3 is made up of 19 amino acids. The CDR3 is CSALSRLAGGLGSYNEQFF. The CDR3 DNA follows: TGCAGTGCCCTCTCTCGACTAGCGGGGGGGCTAGGGTCCTACAATGAGCAGTTCTTC.

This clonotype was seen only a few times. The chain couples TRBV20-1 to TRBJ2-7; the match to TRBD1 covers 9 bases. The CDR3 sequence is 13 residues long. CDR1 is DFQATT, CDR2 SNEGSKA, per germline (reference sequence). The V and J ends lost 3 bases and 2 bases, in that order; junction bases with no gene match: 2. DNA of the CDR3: TGCAGTGCTAGGGGGACAGGGCCCTACGAGCAGTACTTC. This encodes CSARGTGPYEQYF.

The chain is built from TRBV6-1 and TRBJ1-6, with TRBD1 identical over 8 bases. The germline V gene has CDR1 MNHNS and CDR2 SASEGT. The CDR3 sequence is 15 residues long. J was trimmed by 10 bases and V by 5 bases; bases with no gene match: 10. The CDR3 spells CASSPAGGRGSPLHF. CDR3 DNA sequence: TGTGCCAGCAGTCCCGCAGGGGGCCGAGGATCACCCCTCCACTTT.

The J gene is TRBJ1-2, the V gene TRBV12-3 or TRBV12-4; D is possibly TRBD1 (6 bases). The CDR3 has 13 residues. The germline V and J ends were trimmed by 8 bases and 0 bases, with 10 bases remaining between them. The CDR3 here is CASVRDTNYGYTF. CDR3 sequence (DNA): TGTGCCAGCGTAAGGGACACTAACTATGGCTACACCTTC.

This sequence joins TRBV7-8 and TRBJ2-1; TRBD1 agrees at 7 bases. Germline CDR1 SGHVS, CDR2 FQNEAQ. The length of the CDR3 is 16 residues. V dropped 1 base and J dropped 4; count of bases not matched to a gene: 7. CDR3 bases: TGTGCCAGCAGCTTAGTACGAAGGACAGGATACAATGAGCAGTTCTTC. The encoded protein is CASSLVRRTGYNEQFF.

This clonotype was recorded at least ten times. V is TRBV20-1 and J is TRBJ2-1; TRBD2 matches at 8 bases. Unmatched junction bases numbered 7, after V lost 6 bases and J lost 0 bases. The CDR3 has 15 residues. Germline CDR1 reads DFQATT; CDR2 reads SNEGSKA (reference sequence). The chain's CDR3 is CSANPGTSSYNEQFF. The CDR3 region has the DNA TGCAGTGCAAATCCCGGGACTAGCTCCTACAATGAGCAGTTCTTC.